A single sample is the source of the 21 T cell receptor beta chains below, sequenced in a study of beta chain features in type 1 diabetes. Regarding the study as a whole: TCRB CDR3s were moderately but significantly shorter in Type 1 diabetes patients in all four CD4+ subsets.

These receptors have no known antigen. As every portion of the isolated RNA was reverse transcribed, the sequencing read expressed TCRB transcripts. The method was immunoSEQ multiplex PCR; TCRdb's version includes in-frame clones alone and lacks a portion of them. This table has hundreds of thousands of clones, roughly 13% appearing once. Sequenced sample: naive CD4+ T cells from blood. The receptors stem from a young man with type 1 diabetes.

This rearrangement joins TRBV27 to TRBJ1-5; no definite D call. This CDR3 has 14 amino acids. V lost 4 bases and J 0 bases, leaving 7 bases between the germline ends. Germline assignment: CDR1 MNHEY and CDR2 SMNVEV (reference sequence). The CDR3 sequence is CASSSVNSNQPQHF. The DNA for the CDR3 is TGTGCCAGCAGTTCTGTAAATAGCAATCAGCCCCAGCATTTT.

A single count supports this clone. In nucleotides, the CDR3 is TGTGCCAGCAGCCTAGAAGGTCTCAAGCAGTACTTC. This gives the protein CASSLEGLKQYF. The V gene is TRBV7-6, the J gene TRBJ2-7; unclear D gene. The CDR3 totals 12 residues. V lost 5 bases, J lost 8 bases, and 13 bases lay in between. Germline V gives CDR1 SGHVS, CDR2 FNYEAQ.

The chain recombines TRBV7-2 with TRBJ2-7, with 13 bases lining up with TRBD2. Germline V lookup: CDR1 SGHTA, CDR2 FQGNSA. J gave up 5 bases and V 5 bases, and 9 bases lay outside the gene matches. CDR3 length equals 16 residues. The CDR3 loop is CASSLRTSGSQDEQYF. Here the CDR3 DNA reads TGTGCCAGCAGCCTACGGACTAGCGGGAGCCAGGACGAGCAGTACTTC.

This clone has a handful of counts. Other DNA sequences in this specimen translate into the identical CDR3. This sequence joins TRBV9 and TRBJ2-5; 12 bases line up with TRBD2. The J segment lost 4 bases and the V segment lost 0 bases, leaving 1 base of the junction unmatched. Germline CDR1 reads SGDLS; CDR2 reads YYNGEE. The CDR3 loop spans 15 amino acids. The CDR3 spells CASSVALAGGETQYF. The CDR3 DNA reads TGTGCCAGCAGCGTAGCACTAGCGGGAGGAGAGACCCAGTACTTC. The full variable domain, in which reference TRBV9 and TRBJ2-5 provide the parts outside the CDR3, is DSGVTQTPKHLITATGQRVTLRCSPRSGDLSVYWYQQSLDQGLQFLIQYYNGEERAKGNILERFSAQQFPDLHSELNLSSLELGDSALYFCASSVALAGGETQYFGPGTRLLVL.

This clone showed up just a few times. The chain employs TRBV28 and TRBJ2-3; D is unclear. CDR1 and CDR2 (germline): MDHEN, SYDVKM. V gave up 7 bases and J gave up 6 bases, with 14 bases separating them. The CDR3 runs to 13 residues. The CDR3 region is CASTLSGLDTQYF. The CDR3 DNA reads as TGTGCCAGCACCCTATCTGGGTTGGATACGCAGTATTTT.

The rearrangement links TRBV7-9 to TRBJ2-1; the D is unclear. CDR1 is SEHNR, CDR2 FQNEAQ, per germline (reference sequence). V was clipped by 4 bases and J by 4 bases, with 5 bases between them. The CDR3 length is 12 residues. CDR3 sequence (DNA): TGTGCCAGCAGCTCCGTATACAATGAGCAGTTCTTC. Translating it yields CASSSVYNEQFF.

This clone was observed a handful of times. The chain joins TRBV7-2 to TRBJ1-3; D is unclear. The V end lost 1 base, the J end lost 1 base, and 8 bases lay between the germline ends. CDR3 length: 15 residues. Germline V gene lookup returns CDR1 SGHTA and CDR2 FQGNSA. The CDR3 here is CASSLGGLSGNTIYF. The CDR3 DNA reads as TGTGCCAGCAGCTTAGGCGGACTATCTGGAAACACCATATATTTT.

Only a few counts were recorded for this clone. The chain joins TRBV7-9 to TRBJ2-7; D uncertain. The CDR3 contains 14 residues. Trimming stripped 1 base from V and 2 bases from J, with 9 bases between. Per germline, CDR1 SEHNR and CDR2 FQNEAQ (reference sequence). CDR3 in DNA: TGTGCCAGCAGCTTAGTTTCCGGAACCTACGAGCAGTACTTC. Its protein is CASSLVSGTYEQYF.

The V call is TRBV30, the J call TRBJ1-4; 8 nucleotides align to TRBD1. This CDR3 contains 12 residues. With 5 bases clipped from V and 7 bases from J, the junction kept 3 bases outside the gene matches. Germline V lookup: CDR1 GTSNPN, CDR2 SVGIG (reference sequence). The CDR3 DNA sequence: TGTGCCTGGGGACAGGGACGTGAAAAACTGTTTTTT. Translating it yields CAWGQGREKLFF.

The J gene is TRBJ2-1, the V gene TRBV6-9, with 9 positions matching TRBD2. CDR3 length: 17 residues. With V trimmed by 0 bases and J by 8 bases, 11 bases remained unmatched. The germline gives CDR1 MNHGY, CDR2 SVAAGI. The CDR3 DNA sequence: TGTGCCAGCAGTTATTCAGGCGGGGGGGCCGTTTTCGATGAGCAGTTCTTC. Residues: CASSYSGGGAVFDEQFF.

This clone was counted a single time. The J gene is TRBJ2-7, the V gene TRBV15, with D uncertain. From germline, CDR1 is LNHNV and CDR2 YYDKDF (reference sequence). The CDR3 has 14 residues. Trimming cost V 0 bases and J 7 bases, with 13 bases left between them. The CDR3 reads CATSRDNGSGEQYF. The CDR3 bases are TGTGCCACCAGCAGAGATAACGGGTCTGGGGAGCAGTACTTC.

The sample holds a few counts of this clone. The rearrangement joins TRBV10-3 to TRBJ2-1; 10 bases agree with TRBD2. V gave up 2 bases and J gave up 1 base; unmatched junction bases: 5. Germline CDR1 and CDR2: ENHRY and SYGVKD. CDR3 size: 17 residues. For the CDR3, the DNA is TGTGCCATCAGTGAGGGCAAGCGGGGGGGTTCCTACAATGAGCAGTTCTTC. It specifies CAISEGKRGGSYNEQFF.

A few counts support this clone. The V and J genes are TRBV5-4 and TRBJ2-7; D is unresolved. The germline V gene encodes CDR1 SGHNT and CDR2 YYREEE (reference sequence). Trimming took off 0 bases at V and 2 bases at J, with 9 bases between the two ends. The CDR3 has 14 amino acids. CDR3 DNA sequence: TGTGCCAGCAGCTTGGAGGACGGAGCCTACGAGCAGTACTTC. Its translation: CASSLEDGAYEQYF.

This clone turned up a few times. The chain couples TRBV7-2 to TRBJ2-3, with 10 bases that match TRBD2. CDR1 and CDR2 (germline): SGHTA, FQGNSA. This CDR3 comprises 16 residues. J lost 6 bases, V lost 2 bases, and 8 bases had no gene match. In DNA form, the CDR3 reads TGTGCCAGCAGCTTACTAAGCGGGAGGGCAGGGGATACGCAGTATTTT. This translates into CASSLLSGRAGDTQYF.

This clone occurred a few times. This rearrangement joins TRBV6-6 to TRBJ1-5, with D unclear. V shed 6 bases and J shed 3 bases, with 9 bases lying between them. CDR3 length: 13 residues. The germline CDR1 and CDR2 sequences are MNHNY and SVGAGI (reference sequence). CDR3 in amino acids: CASSTDFNQPQHF. The CDR3 DNA follows: TGTGCCAGCAGCACAGACTTCAATCAGCCCCAGCATTTT.

This chain connects TRBV12-5 to TRBJ2-1, with D possibly being TRBD1 (6 bases). CDR1 and CDR2 (germline): LGHNT, FRNRAP. The CDR3 runs 15 residues. V lost 1 base and J lost 6, with 13 bases in between. CDR3 protein: CASGLAEQGFNEQFF. CDR3 nucleotides: TGTGCTAGTGGTTTGGCTGAACAGGGCTTCAATGAGCAGTTCTTC. Full variable domain (missing parts from reference TRBV12-5 and TRBJ2-1): DARVTQTPRHKVTEMGQEVTMRCQPILGHNTVFWYRQTMMQGLELLAYFRNRAPLDDSGMPKDRFSAEMPDATLATLKIQPSEPRDSAVYFCASGLAEQGFNEQFFGPGTRLTVL.

J is TRBJ2-7 and V is TRBV6-6; D is unclear. Trimming took 7 bases from V and 2 from J, leaving 9 bases between them. In germline, CDR1 is MNHNY, CDR2 SVGAGI (reference sequence). The CDR3 spans 12 residues. CDR3 loop: CASTARAYEQYF. The CDR3 DNA reads as TGTGCCAGCACAGCGAGAGCCTACGAGCAGTACTTC.

This clone was counted a few times. The chain employs TRBV7-2 and TRBJ2-1, with TRBD1 matching over 8 bases. The CDR3 spans 17 residues. Germline loops: CDR1 SGHTA, CDR2 FQGNSA. J was trimmed by 7 bases and V by 1 base; bases with no gene match: 12. CDR3 sequence: CASSLGGGQGHGNEQFF. In DNA form, the CDR3 reads TGTGCCAGCAGCTTAGGAGGTGGACAGGGCCATGGGAATGAGCAGTTCTTC.

V is TRBV7-9 and J is TRBJ1-5; D is undetermined. Germline V gene data show CDR1 as SEHNR and CDR2 as FQNEAQ (reference sequence). V lost 5 bases to trimming and J lost 0 bases, with 8 bases between them. The CDR3 runs 14 residues. CDR3 coding DNA: TGTGCCAGCAGCCTCCAACATAGCAATCAGCCCCAGCATTTT. Translated: CASSLQHSNQPQHF.

There are a few counts of this clone. J is TRBJ2-7 and V is TRBV27; 11 nucleotides line up with TRBD2. The length of the CDR3 is 15 residues. With V trimmed by 6 bases and J by 2 bases, 6 bases remained unmatched. Per germline, CDR1 MNHEY and CDR2 SMNVEV (reference sequence). In DNA form, the CDR3 reads TGTGCCAGCAGATGGACTAGCGGGCAAACCTACGAGCAGTACTTC. This translates into CASRWTSGQTYEQYF.

This chain connects TRBV18 to TRBJ1-2; no clear D. The CDR3 covers 14 residues. Germline-derived CDR1 and CDR2 are KGHSH and LQKENI. V was pared by 3 bases and J by 2 bases, with 10 bases between. Here the CDR3 reads CASSPPSLNYGYTF. The CDR3 DNA sequence: TGTGCCAGCTCACCTCCCAGTCTAAACTATGGCTACACCTTC.